This T cell receptor beta chain appears in the sequencing data of a study of beta chain features in type 1 diabetes. Study-level results: Here, the possible influence of HLA type (on TCRB rearrangement) remained unresolved.

This clone was found a few times. Its antigen remains unidentified. Per the germline V gene, CDR1 is MDHEN and CDR2 is SYDVKM. Trimming removed 5 bases at V and 0 bases at J, with 14 bases between. The CDR3 is 16 amino acids. Every bit of the isolated RNA underwent reverse transcription, so sequencing read expressed TCRB transcripts. Profiled with immunoSEQ multiplex PCR; TCRdb holds only in-frame clones, not every one. The sample holds 250,000 to 300,000 clones; under 8.5% are singletons and the top ten take under 1.3%. Sequenced: central memory CD4+ T cells from blood. This sequence was found in a woman younger than 30 in good health. The V gene is TRBV28, the J gene TRBJ2-1; maybe TRBD1 (6 bases). CDR3 DNA sequence: TGTGCCAGCAGTGTGGATACAGGGCGCTCCTACAATGAGCAGTTCTTC. This sequence encodes CASSVDTGRSYNEQFF.